A single sample gave rise to the 20 T cell receptor beta chains below, sequenced in a study of blood T cells in healthy people across ages. Primed by a sample-barcoded 5' primer and a J-beta primer mix, a second PCR proceeded for about 6 to 11 cycles. Using its own MiXCR run on the 5' RACE reads, TCRdb lists one record per CDR3 protein. The sample lists about 1,600,000 distinct CDR3 sequences; around 39% were seen once. Sequenced sample: blood. The receptor source for this set is a woman in her late teens or twenties in good health.

V and J are TRBV6-1 and TRBJ2-2; possibly TRBD1 for D (6 bases). The CDR3 covers 15 residues. Germline CDR1 and CDR2: MNHNS and SASEGT. Trimming took 2 bases from V and 0 from J, leaving 7 bases between them. CDR3 amino acids: CASSERQANTGELFF. CDR3 DNA: TGTGCCAGCAGTGAAAGACAGGCGAACACCGGGGAGCTGTTTTTT.

V and J are TRBV10-3 and TRBJ2-5; D remains unclear. Germline assignment: CDR1 ENHRY and CDR2 SYGVKD. Trimming took off 6 bases at V and 3 bases at J, with 8 bases between the two ends. CDR3 length equals 12 residues. The CDR3 loop is CAIRAAEETQYF. The CDR3 DNA reads as TGTGCCATCAGGGCCGCGGAAGAGACCCAGTACTTC.

V usage is TRBV20-1 and J usage is TRBJ1-1; D remains ambiguous. The CDR3 is 12 residues long. The ends were cut back, 6 bases at V and 1 base at J, with 9 bases in the middle. Germline lookup yields CDR1 DFQATT and CDR2 SNEGSKA (reference sequence). Here the CDR3 reads CSASDPNTEAFF. The CDR3 nucleotides are TGCAGTGCCTCAGACCCGAACACTGAAGCTTTCTTT.

This clonotype was counted only a few times. Here the CDR3 reads CSAPDRGDGYTF. The DNA of the CDR3 is TGCAGTGCCCCCGACAGGGGTGATGGCTACACCTTC. The genes are TRBV20-1 and TRBJ1-2; 8 nucleotides agree with TRBD1. The CDR3 length is 12 residues. With 6 bases clipped from V and 6 bases from J, the junction kept 6 bases outside the gene matches. Germline lookup yields CDR1 DFQATT and CDR2 SNEGSKA (reference sequence).

This chain connects TRBV12-3 or TRBV12-4 to TRBJ2-3; the D is unclear. Trimming left V 2 bases short and J 5 bases short, with 8 bases between. This CDR3 region has 13 residues. The CDR3: CASSLMPGDTQYF. CDR3 coding DNA: TGTGCCAGCAGTTTAATGCCCGGAGATACGCAGTATTTT.

This clonotype was recorded once. The junction departs from germline at one end; a sequencing error may be responsible. The chain combines TRBV20-1 with TRBJ2-1; perhaps TRBD2 as D (7 bases). There are 18 residues in the CDR3. CDR1 is DFQATT and CDR2 is SNEGSKA in the germline V gene (reference sequence). The CDR3 loop is CSARDGGRAGAQYNGQFF. The CDR3 nucleotides read TGCAGTGCTAGAGATGGGGGGAGGGCGGGGGCCCAATACAATGGGCAGTTCTTC.

The V gene is TRBV20-1, the J gene TRBJ2-3; TRBD2 aligns across 13 bases. The CDR3 length is 16 residues. Germline V gene data show CDR1 as DFQATT and CDR2 as SNEGSKA (reference sequence). V trimming: 3 bases; J trimming: 4 bases; junction bases outside the gene matches: 7. The CDR3 DNA is TGCAGTGCTAGCGAAATCGGACTAGCGGGGGCAGATACGCAGTATTTT. The encoded protein is CSASEIGLAGADTQYF.

The chain employs TRBV9 and TRBJ1-1, with D perhaps matching TRBD1 (6 bases). V lost 0 bases and J 7 bases, leaving 13 bases between the germline ends. The CDR3 runs 14 residues. The V gene's germline CDR1 is SGDLS and CDR2 YYNGEE. CDR3 in amino acids: CASSVEGGSGEAFF. CDR3 DNA sequence: TGTGCCAGCAGCGTAGAGGGGGGGTCGGGTGAAGCTTTCTTT.

In this sample, this clonotype turned up once. The chain combines TRBV12-3 or TRBV12-4 with TRBJ2-3; the match to TRBD1 covers 11 bases. This CDR3 is 14 amino acids long. The V segment lost 11 bases and the J segment 7 bases; nucleotides outside the gene matches: 11. CDR3 in DNA: TGTGCCCGCAACTCCGGGACAGGGGGAAATACGCAGTATTTT. Protein product: CARNSGTGGNTQYF.

As concerns this clonotype: At one of its ends the junction is not consistent with the germline gene, which may arise from a read error. V usage is TRBV4-2 and J usage is TRBJ1-2; D remains unclear. The CDR3 extends over 15 amino acids. The germline CDR1 and CDR2 sequences are LGHNA and YNFKEQ. In nucleotides, the CDR3 is TGTACCAGCAGCGAACCCCAGGCACCTGAGTATGGCTACACCTTC. It encodes CTSSEPQAPEYGYTF.

The sample holds a few counts of this clonotype. The J gene is TRBJ2-3, the V gene TRBV27, with 7 nucleotides matching TRBD2. The CDR3 is 16 amino acids. Trimming at V came to 7 bases and at J to 1 base, leaving 11 bases not matched to a gene. Germline V CDR1 and CDR2: MNHEY, SMNVEV (reference sequence). CDR3 in amino acids: CASKGLGAPRTDTQYF. The CDR3 coding sequence is TGTGCCAGCAAAGGACTAGGGGCTCCCCGCACAGATACGCAGTATTTT.

The chain uses TRBV10-3 and TRBJ2-7, with TRBD2 identical over 13 bases. The V gene's germline CDR1 is ENHRY and CDR2 SYGVKD. CDR3 length: 16 residues. Trimming at V came to 6 bases and at J to 1 base, leaving 6 bases not matched to a gene. CDR3 sequence reads: CAISPGTSGDSYEQYF. The DNA for the CDR3 is TGTGCCATCAGCCCCGGGACTAGCGGGGATTCCTACGAGCAGTACTTC.

V usage is TRBV20-1 and J usage is TRBJ2-1, with D tentatively TRBD2 (5 bases). CDR1 DFQATT and CDR2 SNEGSKA come from the germline V gene (reference sequence). The V end was cut by 1 base, the J end by 10 bases, with 17 bases between. The CDR3 is 14 residues long. CDR3 amino acids: CSARGLSSSYEQFF. In DNA form, the CDR3 reads TGCAGTGCTAGAGGACTATCGAGCTCCTACGAGCAGTTCTTC.

The chain links TRBV6-1 to TRBJ2-5; TRBD2 matches 9 bases. The CDR3 has 16 residues. Germline V gene data show CDR1 as MNHNS and CDR2 as SASEGT. J was trimmed by 1 base and V by 5 bases; bases with no gene match: 8. CDR3 DNA sequence: TGTGCCAGCAGTCAGGGAACTAGCGGGTTCCAAGAGACCCAGTACTTC. It encodes CASSQGTSGFQETQYF.

The chain carries TRBV5-1 and TRBJ2-3; possible D gene TRBD1, 6 bases. CDR1 is SGHRS and CDR2 is YFSETQ in the germline V gene. V lost 0 bases to trimming and J lost 3 bases, with 11 bases between them. This CDR3 region has 15 residues. The CDR3 DNA follows: TGCGCCAGCAGCTTGGCAGGGGATAGAACAGATACGCAGTATTTT. Its translation: CASSLAGDRTDTQYF. Filled out from reference TRBV5-1 and TRBJ2-3, the complete variable domain reads KAGVTQTPRYLIKTRGQQVTLSCSPISGHRSVSWYQQTPGQGLQFLFEYFSETQRNKGNFPGRFSGRQFSNSRSEMNVSTLELGDSALYLCASSLAGDRTDTQYFGPGTRLTVL.

The chain combines TRBV20-1 with TRBJ1-6; D is perhaps TRBD1 (5 bases). V was cut by 1 base and J by 0 bases, with 19 bases left in between. Germline V gives CDR1 DFQATT, CDR2 SNEGSKA (reference sequence). This CDR3 has 19 amino acids. The CDR3 bases are TGCAGTGCTAGAGGCGCCCCGGGACTTATGAGCTCCTATAATTCACCCCTCCACTTT. This encodes CSARGAPGLMSSYNSPLHF.

This clonotype has only one observation. V gene TRBV12-3 or TRBV12-4 combines with J gene TRBJ2-1; 9 nucleotides line up with TRBD1. J lost 4 bases, V lost 3 bases, and 4 bases had no gene match. The CDR3 loop spans 15 amino acids. The CDR3 DNA reads as TGTGCCAGCAGTTTCGGGACAGGGAATTACAATGAGCAGTTCTTC. This sequence encodes CASSFGTGNYNEQFF.

The CDR3, as DNA: TGTGCCAGCACCTTCCTCGGGTGGGCCCAAGAGACCCAGTACTTC. Its protein product is CASTFLGWAQETQYF. The V call is TRBV3-1, the J call TRBJ2-5; D is undetermined. CDR1 and CDR2 from the germline V gene are LGHDT and YNNKEL (reference sequence). The CDR3 runs 15 residues. V was shortened by 7 bases and J by 1 base, with 16 bases between the two germline ends.

There are a few counts of this clonotype. This chain joins TRBV28 and TRBJ2-7; D call uncertain. Trimming removed 1 base from V and 11 bases from J, with 12 bases in between. CDR1 and CDR2 (germline): MDHEN, SYDVKM. This CDR3 has 12 residues. The CDR3 region has the DNA TGTGCCAGCAGTTTATTACTGGCGGCCAAGTACTTC. This sequence encodes CASSLLLAAKYF.

The rearrangement joins TRBV29-1 to TRBJ1-5; D is possibly TRBD1 (5 bases). The germline CDR1 and CDR2 sequences are SQVTM and ANQGSEA. The CDR3 runs 15 residues. The germline V and J ends were trimmed by 2 bases and 0 bases, with 11 bases remaining between them. CDR3 sequence: CSVERTNYSNQPQHF. In nucleotides, the CDR3 is TGCAGCGTTGAACGGACAAACTATAGCAATCAGCCCCAGCATTTT.